This T cell receptor beta chain was recorded in a study of blood T cell repertoires in COVID-19. Study-level information: Donors in the United States, Italy and Spain gave samples during acute or convalescent COVID-19. PBMCs, B-cell-depleted T cells, or T cells were the source of the cDNA or gDNA that made up the material.

The authors' processing: Counts of nucleated cells, estimated from reference gene primer amplification, were obtained. Measured with immunoSEQ multiplex PCR; TCRdb has only the in-frame clones, and not every one. Clone size and the V and J calls come from that table; the DNA yielded D and trimming. The top ten hold 10% to 15% of the sample, which has 100,000 to 150,000 clones, roughly four fifths seen once. From germline, CDR1 is SGDLS and CDR2 YYNGEE. This CDR3 region has 14 residues. V lost 2 bases to trimming and J lost 0 bases, with 6 bases between them. This clonotype was sampled from a man aged 60 to 69 with acute or convalescent COVID-19. The specimen sequenced was peripheral blood. The chain combines TRBV9 with TRBJ2-1, with D unclear. CDR3: CASSVESSYNEQFF. DNA for the CDR3: TGTGCCAGCAGCGTCGAGAGCTCCTACAATGAGCAGTTCTTC.